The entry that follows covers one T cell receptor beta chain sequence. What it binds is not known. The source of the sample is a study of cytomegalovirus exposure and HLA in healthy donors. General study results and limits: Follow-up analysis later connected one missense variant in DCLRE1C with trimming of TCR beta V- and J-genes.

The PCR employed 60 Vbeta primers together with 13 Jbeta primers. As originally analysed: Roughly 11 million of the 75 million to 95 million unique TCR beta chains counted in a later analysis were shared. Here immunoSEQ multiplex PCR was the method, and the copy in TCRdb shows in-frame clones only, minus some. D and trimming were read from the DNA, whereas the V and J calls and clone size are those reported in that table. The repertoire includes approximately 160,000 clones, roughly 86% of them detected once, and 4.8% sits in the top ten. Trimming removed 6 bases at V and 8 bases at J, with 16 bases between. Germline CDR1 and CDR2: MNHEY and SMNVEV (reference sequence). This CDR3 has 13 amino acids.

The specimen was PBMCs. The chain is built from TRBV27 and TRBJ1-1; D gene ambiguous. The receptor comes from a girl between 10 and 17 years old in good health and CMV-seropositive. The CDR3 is CASRATGGSEAFF. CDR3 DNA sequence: TGTGCCAGCAGGGCGACGGGAGGCTCCGAAGCTTTCTTT.